The 21 T cell receptor beta chains below come from one sample, sequenced in a study of CD8+CD57+ T cells in acquired aplastic anemia. By flow cytometry, patients selected for sequencing had shown an expansion of CD8+CD57+ cells. Using genomic DNA as the template, TCR beta VDJ and CDR3 profiling was carried out. TCRdb re-analysed the reads in MiXCR, keeping a single row per CDR3 protein. Of around 430,000 distinct CDR3 sequences detected, approximately 32% appear once; the ten largest clones hold nearly 0.85%. Material for sequencing was sorted CD4+, CD8+, or CD8+CD57+ T cells (not recorded which) from PBMCs. The receptors come from a human donor with aplastic anemia.

The table lists this clonotype with many counts. J is TRBJ1-6 and V is TRBV9; 7 nucleotides line up with TRBD1. Germline CDR1 is SGDLS and CDR2 is YYNGEE. The CDR3 has 14 residues. The V and J ends lost 3 bases and 5 bases, in that order; junction bases with no gene match: 2. The CDR3 is CASSDRGDNSPLHF. The DNA for the CDR3 is TGTGCCAGCAGCGACAGGGGCGATAATTCACCCCTCCACTTT.

As for this clonotype: Here the CDR3 omits its conserved ending phenylalanine or tryptophan, so a read error is the likely source. The rearrangement links TRBV5-6 to TRBJ1-6; D is undetermined. Germline V gene sequence: CDR1 SGHDT, CDR2 YYEEEE. V shed 1 base and J shed 4 bases, with 3 bases lying between them. There are 13 residues in the CDR3. Written as DNA, the CDR3 is TGTGCCAGCAGCTTGAGTTATAATTCACCCCTCCACTTA. As protein: CASSLSYNSPLHL.

This clonotype came up a few times. V usage is TRBV19 and J usage is TRBJ2-1; D is uncertain. The germline gives CDR1 LNHDA, CDR2 SQIVND (reference sequence). The CDR3 extends over 14 amino acids. Trimming took off 7 bases at V and 2 bases at J, with 12 bases between the two ends. The CDR3, as DNA: TGTGCCAGTACCCAGAGGAGACCCTACAATGAGCAGTTCTTC. Translating gives CASTQRRPYNEQFF.

This clonotype appeared a few times. V is TRBV2 and J is TRBJ1-1; the D gene is possibly TRBD1 (5 bases). Germline V gene sequence: CDR1 SNHLY, CDR2 FYNNEI. The CDR3 consists of 14 residues. Trimming took off 8 bases at V and 1 base at J, with 14 bases between the two ends. CDR3 amino acids: CASGLAQGNTEAFF. The CDR3 DNA reads TGTGCCAGCGGCTTGGCCCAGGGGAACACTGAAGCTTTCTTT.

This clonotype was observed many times. J is TRBJ1-2 and V is TRBV7-2; D possibly corresponds to TRBD1 (5 bases). CDR1 and CDR2 (germline): SGHTA, FQGNSA. The CDR3 consists of 14 residues. Trimming stripped 5 bases from V and 4 bases from J, with 14 bases between. The CDR3 nucleotides read TGTGCCAGCAGCCCAACGGGACGGATCTATGGCTACACCTTC. This translates into CASSPTGRIYGYTF.

This clonotype was counted many times. The V gene is TRBV19, the J gene TRBJ1-2, with D possibly matching TRBD1 (6 bases). Germline CDR1 and CDR2: LNHDA and SQIVND (reference sequence). V lost 3 bases and J lost 7, with 15 bases in between. CDR3 length: 14 amino acids. The CDR3 DNA reads TGTGCCAGTAGTATTGGGGGCAGGGGATTTGGCTACACCTTC. Protein product: CASSIGGRGFGYTF.

This clonotype has a count of ten or more. The rearrangement uses TRBV27 and TRBJ2-7; D remains unclear. The CDR3 contains 15 residues. Looked up from germline, CDR1 is MNHEY and CDR2 is SMNVEV (reference sequence). Trimming left V 2 bases short and J 3 bases short, with 14 bases between. The CDR3 loop reads CASSLGARLGYEQYF. CDR3 sequence (DNA): TGTGCCAGCAGTTTAGGAGCTAGGTTGGGCTACGAGCAGTACTTC.

In DNA form, the CDR3 reads TGTGCCATCAGCGCGGGAGAGGGCGAGCAGTACTTC. It specifies CAISAGEGEQYF. The J gene is TRBJ2-7, the V gene TRBV10-3; 7 bases are shared with TRBD2. There are 12 residues in the CDR3. Trimming removed 6 bases from V and 6 bases from J; junction bases left unmatched: 5. The germline V gene encodes CDR1 ENHRY and CDR2 SYGVKD.

This clonotype came up once. This sequence may be a read error, since a much larger clone differs from it by one base. The rearrangement uses TRBV15 and TRBJ2-7, with 8 bases that match TRBD2. CDR1 and CDR2 (germline): LNHNV, YYDKDF (reference sequence). The CDR3 totals 19 residues. The CDR3 reads CATNRDLLSFGGRPYEQYF. The CDR3 DNA reads as TGTGCCACCAACAGAGATCTCCTTAGTTTTGGCGGGAGGCCCTACGAGCAGTACTTC. The variable domain in full, with the rest retrieved from reference TRBV15 and TRBJ2-7, is DAMVIQNPRYQVTQFGKPVTLSCSQTLNHNVMYWYQQKSSQAPKLLFHYYDKDFNNEADTPDNFQSRRPNTSFCFLDIRSPGLGDTAMYLCATNRDLLSFGGRPYEQYFGPGTRLTVT.

J is TRBJ1-2 and V is TRBV29-1; D call uncertain. CDR3 length equals 11 residues. Germline V lookup: CDR1 SQVTM, CDR2 ANQGSEA. Trimming took 6 bases from V and 12 from J, leaving 17 bases between them. CDR3 coding DNA: TGCAGCGTGGCTATGGCCTCTGGAAACACCTTC. Protein sequence: CSVAMASGNTF.

This clonotype was recorded at least ten times. The V call is TRBV19, the J call TRBJ2-7, with 12 positions matching TRBD2. Losses at the gene ends were 6 bases for V and 4 bases for J; bases not matched to a gene: 7. The CDR3 totals 15 residues. Per the germline V gene, CDR1 is LNHDA and CDR2 is SQIVND (reference sequence). The CDR3 here is CASSRLAGATYEQYF. The DNA of the CDR3 is TGTGCCAGTAGCCGACTAGCGGGAGCAACTTACGAGCAGTACTTC. Variable domain in full (rest from reference TRBV19 and TRBJ2-7): DGGITQSPKYLFRKEGQNVTLSCEQNLNHDAMYWYRQDPGQGLRLIYYSQIVNDFQKGDIAEGYSVSREKKESFPLTVTSAQKNPTAFYLCASSRLAGATYEQYFGPGTRLTVT.

In this sample, this clonotype turned up a few times. This chain links TRBV4-3 with TRBJ1-1; the D is unclear. CDR1 is LGHNA, CDR2 YSLEER, per germline. The CDR3 runs 14 residues. V was clipped by 0 bases and J by 1 base, with 6 bases between them. The CDR3 here is CASSQELANTEAFF. In DNA, the CDR3 is TGCGCCAGCAGCCAAGAGTTGGCGAACACTGAAGCTTTCTTT.

On this clonotype itself: A much more abundant neighbour one base away suggests this may be a read error. The chain employs TRBV9 and TRBJ1-1, with D tentatively TRBD1 (6 bases). Germline assignment: CDR1 SGDLS and CDR2 YYNGEE. The CDR3 extends over 14 amino acids. Deletions cut 0 bases from V and 7 bases from J, with 13 bases between. The CDR3 loop reads CASSVGTASIEAFF. CDR3 DNA sequence: TGTGCCAGCAGCGTAGGGACAGCGAGCATTGAAGCTTTCTTT.

This clonotype was seen at least ten times. The V and J genes are TRBV19 and TRBJ1-1; D possibly corresponds to TRBD1 (6 bases). Trimming stripped 5 bases from V and 0 bases from J, with 10 bases between. Germline lookup yields CDR1 LNHDA and CDR2 SQIVND (reference sequence). The CDR3 is made up of 14 amino acids. CDR3 sequence: CASSGQTMNTEAFF. The CDR3 nucleotides are TGTGCCAGTAGTGGACAGACTATGAACACTGAAGCTTTCTTT.

In this sample, this clonotype turned up many times. The CDR3 DNA is TGTGCCAGCAGCTTAGGGACTGGTCGGACTGAAGCTTTCTTT. Amino acid sequence: CASSLGTGRTEAFF. This chain links TRBV7-9 with TRBJ1-1; the D is unclear. The germline V gene has CDR1 SEHNR and CDR2 FQNEAQ (reference sequence). This CDR3 contains 14 residues. The V and J ends lost 1 base and 5 bases respectively, with 11 bases between them.

Of note for this clonotype: Relative to the germline gene, one junction end is altered; a read error may explain this. The rearrangement uses TRBV4-3 and TRBJ1-4; TRBD1 agrees at 9 bases. This CDR3 is built from 15 residues. In germline, CDR1 is LGHNA, CDR2 YSLEER. CDR3 sequence: CANSQQDRGKEKLFF. CDR3 coding DNA: TGCGCCAACAGCCAACAGGACAGGGGAAAGGAAAAACTGTTTTTT.

In this sample, this clonotype turned up a few times. An end of the junction does not agree with germline; a read error may underlie this. The chain has TRBV10-3 and TRBJ2-1; TRBD1 matches 9 bases. CDR3 length: 18 residues. Germline V gene lookup returns CDR1 ENHRY and CDR2 SYGVKD. This chain's CDR3 is CASSEARGGQGIYNEQFF. As DNA, the CDR3 is TGTGCCAGCAGTGAAGCCCGCGGGGGACAGGGCATATACAATGAGCAGTTCTTC.

Points on this clonotype: This may come from a read error, since a much larger clone is one base off. CDR3 amino acids: CATRQGQSFYEQYF. Written as DNA, the CDR3 is TGTGCCACAAGACAGGGGCAAAGCTTCTACGAGCAGTACTTC. This chain connects TRBV19 to TRBJ2-7, with 8 bases that match TRBD1. The ends lost 10 bases at V and 3 bases at J; junction bases unmatched: 11. The CDR3 spans 14 residues. Germline CDR1 is LNHDA and CDR2 is SQIVND (reference sequence).

This clonotype showed up many times. This chain joins TRBV7-8 and TRBJ1-2; 11 bases agree with TRBD1. V lost 2 bases and J lost 7; bases outside the gene matches: 6. The CDR3 covers 15 residues. Germline V gene data show CDR1 as SGHVS and CDR2 as FQNEAQ. CDR3 amino acids: CASSLTGQGALGYTF. Here the CDR3 DNA reads TGTGCCAGCAGCTTAACTGGACAGGGGGCGCTTGGCTACACCTTC. Using reference TRBV7-8 and TRBJ1-2 for the parts outside the CDR3, the full variable domain is GAGVSQSPRYKVAKRGQDVALRCDPISGHVSLFWYQQALGQGPEFLTYFQNEAQLDKSGLPSDRFFAERPEGSVSTLKIQRTQQEDSAVYLCASSLTGQGALGYTFGSGTRLTVV.

This sequence joins TRBV19 and TRBJ2-1; 8 bases match TRBD2. Germline values: CDR1 LNHDA, CDR2 SQIVND (reference sequence). V shed 0 bases and J 10 bases; nucleotides not matched to a gene: 11. This CDR3 has 16 amino acids. The CDR3 sequence: CASSIDPAGGLVEQFF. CDR3 bases: TGTGCCAGTAGTATAGATCCGGCGGGGGGCCTAGTAGAGCAGTTCTTC.

This chain links TRBV24-1 with TRBJ1-5; 9 bases are shared with TRBD1. This CDR3 is 14 amino acids long. The germline CDR1 and CDR2 sequences are KGHDR and SFDVKD. The V gene end was trimmed by 11 bases and the J gene end by 6 bases; junction bases not matched to a gene: 10. The DNA of the CDR3 is TGTGCCAGCAAAAGGACAGGGGCGGGTCAGCCCCAGCATTTT. Translation: CASKRTGAGQPQHF.